This T cell receptor (beta chain) is from a study of blood T cell repertoires in COVID-19. Study background: T cells, B-cell-depleted T cells, or PBMCs provided the cDNA or gDNA that served as material.

Original analysis: Estimates of nucleated cell counts were drawn from the amplification of reference gene primers. This table comes from immunoSEQ multiplex PCR, and its TCRdb copy is limited to in-frame clones, with some not included. The V and J calls and clone size are taken from that table; D and trimming were inferred from the DNA. The data hold approximately 280,000 clones, with around 90% observed a single time. CDR1 is MGHRA, CDR2 YSYEKL, per germline. This CDR3 has 16 amino acids. V was pared by 4 bases and J by 0 bases, with 13 bases between. The sample comprised peripheral blood. This clonotype was sampled from a man in his forties or fifties with acute or convalescent COVID-19. This chain joins TRBV4-1 and TRBJ2-4, with a tentative D call TRBD1 (6 bases). The CDR3 loop is CASSPSDRIAKNIQYF. The CDR3 DNA reads as TGCGCCAGCAGCCCATCAGACAGGATAGCCAAAAACATTCAGTACTTC.